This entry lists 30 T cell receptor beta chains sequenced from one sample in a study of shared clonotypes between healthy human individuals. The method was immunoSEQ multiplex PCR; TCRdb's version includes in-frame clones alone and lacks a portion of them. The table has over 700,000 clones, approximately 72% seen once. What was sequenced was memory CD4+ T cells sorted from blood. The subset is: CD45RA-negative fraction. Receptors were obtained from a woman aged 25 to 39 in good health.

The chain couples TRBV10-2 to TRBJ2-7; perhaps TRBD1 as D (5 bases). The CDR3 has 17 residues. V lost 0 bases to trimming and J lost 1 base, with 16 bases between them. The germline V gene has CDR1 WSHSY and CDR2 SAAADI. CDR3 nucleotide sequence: TGCGCCAGCAGTGAGTCAACGACCCTAAGGGGTTCCTACGAGCAGTACTTC. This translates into CASSESTTLRGSYEQYF.

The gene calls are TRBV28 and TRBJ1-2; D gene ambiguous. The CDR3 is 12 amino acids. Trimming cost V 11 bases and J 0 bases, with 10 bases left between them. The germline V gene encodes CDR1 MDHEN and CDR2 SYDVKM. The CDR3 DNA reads TGTGCCGCCGCCACTGCTAACTATGGCTACACCTTC. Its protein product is CAAATANYGYTF.

The CDR3 loop reads CASSEGGPPTNEQFF. CDR3 bases: TGTGCCAGCTCAGAGGGAGGGCCCCCTACCAATGAGCAGTTCTTC. This sequence joins TRBV27 and TRBJ2-1; TRBD2 matches 7 bases. CDR1 is MNHEY and CDR2 is SMNVEV in the germline V gene (reference sequence). The CDR3 length is 15 residues. V dropped 8 bases and J dropped 6; count of bases not matched to a gene: 13.

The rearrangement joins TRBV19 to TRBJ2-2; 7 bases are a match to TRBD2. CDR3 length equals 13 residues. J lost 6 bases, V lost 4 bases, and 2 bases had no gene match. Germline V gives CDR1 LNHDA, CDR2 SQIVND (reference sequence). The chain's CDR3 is CASSTSGAGELFF. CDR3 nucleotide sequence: TGTGCCAGTAGTACTAGCGGAGCCGGGGAGCTGTTTTTT.

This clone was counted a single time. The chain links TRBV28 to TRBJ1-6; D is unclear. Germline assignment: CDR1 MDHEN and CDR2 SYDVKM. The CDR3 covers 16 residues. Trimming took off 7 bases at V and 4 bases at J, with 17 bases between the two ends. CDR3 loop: CASTPPRDGYNSPLHF. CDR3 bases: TGTGCCAGCACCCCTCCCAGAGACGGATATAATTCACCCCTCCACTTT.

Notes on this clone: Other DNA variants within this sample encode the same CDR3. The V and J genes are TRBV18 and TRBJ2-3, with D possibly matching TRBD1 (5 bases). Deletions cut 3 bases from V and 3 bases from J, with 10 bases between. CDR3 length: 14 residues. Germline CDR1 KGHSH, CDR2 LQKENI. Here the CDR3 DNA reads TGTGCCAGCTCACCGCAGGGAAGGACAGATACGCAGTATTTT. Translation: CASSPQGRTDTQYF. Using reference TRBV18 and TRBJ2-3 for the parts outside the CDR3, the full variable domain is NAGVMQNPRHLVRRRGQEARLRCSPMKGHSHVYWYRQLPEEGLKFMVYLQKENIIDESGMPKERFSAEFPKEGPSILRIQQVVRGDSAAYFCASSPQGRTDTQYFGPGTRLTVL.

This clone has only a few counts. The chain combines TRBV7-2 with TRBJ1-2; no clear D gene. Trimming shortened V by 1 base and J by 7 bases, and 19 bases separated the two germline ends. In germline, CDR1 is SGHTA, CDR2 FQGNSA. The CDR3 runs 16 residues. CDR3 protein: CASSLENSLGAGGYTF. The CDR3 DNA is TGTGCCAGCAGCTTAGAGAACAGTTTGGGCGCCGGTGGCTACACCTTC.

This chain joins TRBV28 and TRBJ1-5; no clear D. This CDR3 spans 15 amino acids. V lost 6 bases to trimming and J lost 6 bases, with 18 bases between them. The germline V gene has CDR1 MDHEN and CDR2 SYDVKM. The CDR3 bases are TGTGCCAGCAGCCTGGGAGGGTTTAAGGGTCAGCCCCAGCATTTT. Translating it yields CASSLGGFKGQPQHF. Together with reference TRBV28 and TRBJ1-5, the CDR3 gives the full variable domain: DVKVTQSSRYLVKRTGEKVFLECVQDMDHENMFWYRQDPGLGLRLIYFSYDVKMKEKGDIPEGYSVSREKKERFSLILESASTNQTSMYLCASSLGGFKGQPQHFGDGTRLSIL.

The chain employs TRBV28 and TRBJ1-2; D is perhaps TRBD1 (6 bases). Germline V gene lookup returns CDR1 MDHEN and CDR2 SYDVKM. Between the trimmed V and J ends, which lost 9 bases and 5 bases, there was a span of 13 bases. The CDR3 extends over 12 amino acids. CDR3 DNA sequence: TGTGCCAGTCACAGGGTTTCGTATGGCTACACCTTC. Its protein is CASHRVSYGYTF.

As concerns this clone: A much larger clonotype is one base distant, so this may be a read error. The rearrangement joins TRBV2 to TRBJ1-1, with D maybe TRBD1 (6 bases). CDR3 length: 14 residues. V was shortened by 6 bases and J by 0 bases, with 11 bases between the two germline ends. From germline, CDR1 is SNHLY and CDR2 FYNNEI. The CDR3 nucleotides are TGTGCCAGCAGGGGGACAAACCTGAACACTGAAGCTTTCTTT. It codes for CASRGTNLNTEAFF.

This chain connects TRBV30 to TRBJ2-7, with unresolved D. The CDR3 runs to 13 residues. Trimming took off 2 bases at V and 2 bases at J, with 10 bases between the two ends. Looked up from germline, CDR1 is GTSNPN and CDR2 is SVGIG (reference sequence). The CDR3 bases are TGTGCCTGGAGTAAGAAACAGACCTACGAGCAGTACTTC. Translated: CAWSKKQTYEQYF.

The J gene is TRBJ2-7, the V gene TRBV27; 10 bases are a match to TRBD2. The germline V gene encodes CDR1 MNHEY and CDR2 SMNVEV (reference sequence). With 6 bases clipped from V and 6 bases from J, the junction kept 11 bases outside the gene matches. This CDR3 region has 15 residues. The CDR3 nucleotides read TGTGCCAGCAGACCCCATAGCGGGGGGACCCTCGAGCAGTACTTC. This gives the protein CASRPHSGGTLEQYF.

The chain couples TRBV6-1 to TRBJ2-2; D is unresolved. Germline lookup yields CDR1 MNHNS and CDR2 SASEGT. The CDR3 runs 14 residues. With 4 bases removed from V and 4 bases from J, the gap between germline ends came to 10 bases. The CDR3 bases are TGTGCCAGCAGTGTCCTTAGGTCCACCGGGGAGCTGTTTTTT. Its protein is CASSVLRSTGELFF.

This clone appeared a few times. As DNA, the CDR3 is TGTGCCAGTAGTGCCCCCCGGGACAGGGGGGGCTACACCTTC. Translated, it gives CASSAPRDRGGYTF. This chain joins TRBV19 and TRBJ1-2, with 11 bases fitting TRBD1. The V gene's germline CDR1 is LNHDA and CDR2 SQIVND (reference sequence). The junction had 7 bases not matched to a gene; V was cut back by 5 bases and J by 8 bases. CDR3 length equals 14 residues.

CDR3 sequence reads: CATSITAAATNEKLFF. CDR3 DNA: TGTGCCACCAGCATAACGGCGGCCGCAACTAATGAAAAACTGTTTTTT. This chain connects TRBV15 to TRBJ1-4; no reliable D call. Germline CDR1 LNHNV, CDR2 YYDKDF (reference sequence). This CDR3 contains 16 residues. The germline V and J ends were trimmed by 4 bases and 0 bases, with 12 bases remaining between them.

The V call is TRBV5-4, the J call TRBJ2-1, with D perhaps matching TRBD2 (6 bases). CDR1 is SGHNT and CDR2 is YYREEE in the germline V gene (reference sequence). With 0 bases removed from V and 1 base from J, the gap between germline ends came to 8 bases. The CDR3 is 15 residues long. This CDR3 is CASSLDRGSYNEQFF. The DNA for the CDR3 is TGTGCCAGCAGCTTGGACCGGGGGTCCTACAATGAGCAGTTCTTC. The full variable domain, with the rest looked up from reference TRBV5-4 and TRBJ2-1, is ETGVTQSPTHLIKTRGQQVTLRCSSQSGHNTVSWYQQALGQGPQFIFQYYREEENGRGNFPPRFSGLQFPNYSSELNVNALELDDSALYLCASSLDRGSYNEQFFGPGTRLTVL.

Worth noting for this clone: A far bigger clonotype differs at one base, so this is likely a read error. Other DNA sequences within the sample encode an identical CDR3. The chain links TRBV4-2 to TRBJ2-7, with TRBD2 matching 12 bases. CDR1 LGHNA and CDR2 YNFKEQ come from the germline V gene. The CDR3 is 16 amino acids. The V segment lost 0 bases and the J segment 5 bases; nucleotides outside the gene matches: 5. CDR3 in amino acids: CASSQDPTSGSNEQYF. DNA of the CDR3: TGTGCCAGCAGCCAAGATCCGACTAGCGGGAGCAACGAGCAGTACTTC.

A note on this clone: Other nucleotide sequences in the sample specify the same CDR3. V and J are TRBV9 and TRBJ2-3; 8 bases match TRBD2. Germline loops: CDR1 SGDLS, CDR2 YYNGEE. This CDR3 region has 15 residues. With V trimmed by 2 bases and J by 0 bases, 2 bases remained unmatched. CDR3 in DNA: TGTGCCAGCAGCGTCCTAGCGGGTAGCACAGATACGCAGTATTTT. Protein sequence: CASSVLAGSTDTQYF. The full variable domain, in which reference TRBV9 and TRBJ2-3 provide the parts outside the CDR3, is DSGVTQTPKHLITATGQRVTLRCSPRSGDLSVYWYQQSLDQGLQFLIQYYNGEERAKGNILERFSAQQFPDLHSELNLSSLELGDSALYFCASSVLAGSTDTQYFGPGTRLTVL.

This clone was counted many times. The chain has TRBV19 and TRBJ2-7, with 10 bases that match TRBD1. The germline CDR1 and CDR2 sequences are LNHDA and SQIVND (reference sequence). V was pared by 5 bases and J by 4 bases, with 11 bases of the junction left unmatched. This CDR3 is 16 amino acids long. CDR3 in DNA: TGTGCCAGTAGTCCCTCCGGGACAGGGGTTCTGTACGAGCAGTACTTC. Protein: CASSPSGTGVLYEQYF.

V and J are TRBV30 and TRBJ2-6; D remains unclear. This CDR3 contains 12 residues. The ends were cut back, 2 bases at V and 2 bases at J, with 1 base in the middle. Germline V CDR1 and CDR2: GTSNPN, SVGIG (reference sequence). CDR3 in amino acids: CAWSPGANVLTF. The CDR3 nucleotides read TGTGCCTGGAGTCCTGGGGCCAACGTCCTGACTTTC.

This chain's CDR3 is CASSFGAWEAFF. The DNA of the CDR3 is TGTGCCAGCAGTTTCGGGGCCTGGGAAGCTTTCTTT. The gene calls are TRBV28 and TRBJ1-1, with D maybe TRBD1 (5 bases). The V end lost 3 bases, the J end lost 8 bases, and 10 bases lay between the germline ends. The germline V gene encodes CDR1 MDHEN and CDR2 SYDVKM. The CDR3 has 12 residues.

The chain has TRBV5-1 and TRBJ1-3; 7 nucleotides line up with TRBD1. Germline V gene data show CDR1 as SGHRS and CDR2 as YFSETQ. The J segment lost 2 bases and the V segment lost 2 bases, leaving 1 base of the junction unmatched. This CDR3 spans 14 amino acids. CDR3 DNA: TGCGCCAGCAGCTTTCAGGGGGCTGGAAACACCATATATTTT. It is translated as CASSFQGAGNTIYF.

The CDR3 nucleotides read TGCGCCAGCAGGATTATCGTATCGGGGCCCGATACGCAGTATTTT. Protein sequence: CASRIIVSGPDTQYF. The J gene is TRBJ2-3, the V gene TRBV4-1, with D perhaps being TRBD1 or TRBD2 (5 bases each). The CDR3 extends over 15 amino acids. V lost 6 bases, J lost 6 bases, and 19 bases lay in between. Germline V gene data show CDR1 as MGHRA and CDR2 as YSYEKL.

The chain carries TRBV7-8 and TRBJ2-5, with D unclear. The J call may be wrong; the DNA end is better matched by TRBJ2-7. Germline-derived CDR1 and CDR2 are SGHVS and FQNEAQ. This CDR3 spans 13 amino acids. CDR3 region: CASSLEISYEQYF. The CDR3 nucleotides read TGTGCCAGCAGCTTAGAGATTTCCTACGAGCAGTACTTC.

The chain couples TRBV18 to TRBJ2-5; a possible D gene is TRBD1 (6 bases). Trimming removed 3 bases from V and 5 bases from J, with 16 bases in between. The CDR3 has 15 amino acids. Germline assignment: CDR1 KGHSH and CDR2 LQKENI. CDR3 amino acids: CASSPVQGSWETQYF. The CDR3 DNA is TGTGCCAGCTCACCGGTCCAGGGGTCTTGGGAGACCCAGTACTTC.

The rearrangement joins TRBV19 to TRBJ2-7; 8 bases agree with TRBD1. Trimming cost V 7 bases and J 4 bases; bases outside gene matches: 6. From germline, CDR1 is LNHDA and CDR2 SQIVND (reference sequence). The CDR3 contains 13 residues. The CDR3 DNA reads TGTGCCAGTATCGGGACAGGAACGTACGAGCAGTACTTC. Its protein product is CASIGTGTYEQYF.

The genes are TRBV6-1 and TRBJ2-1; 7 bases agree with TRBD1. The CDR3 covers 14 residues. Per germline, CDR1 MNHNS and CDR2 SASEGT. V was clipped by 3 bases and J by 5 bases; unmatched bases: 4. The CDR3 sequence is CASSEDRTNNEQFF. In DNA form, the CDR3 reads TGTGCCAGCAGTGAGGACAGGACCAACAATGAGCAGTTCTTC.

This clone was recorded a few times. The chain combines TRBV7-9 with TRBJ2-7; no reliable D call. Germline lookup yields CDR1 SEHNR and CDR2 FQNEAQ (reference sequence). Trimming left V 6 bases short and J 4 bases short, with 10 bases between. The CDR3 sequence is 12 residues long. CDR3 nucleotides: TGTGCCAGCAGTCAGGACCATTACGAGCAGTACTTC. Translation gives CASSQDHYEQYF.

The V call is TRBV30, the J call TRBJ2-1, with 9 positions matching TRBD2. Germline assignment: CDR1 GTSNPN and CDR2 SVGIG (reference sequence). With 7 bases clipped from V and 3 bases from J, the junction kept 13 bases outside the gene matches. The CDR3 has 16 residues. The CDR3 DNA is TGTGCCTACACTGGTTCGACTAGCGGCCACTACAATGAGCAGTTCTTC. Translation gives CAYTGSTSGHYNEQFF.

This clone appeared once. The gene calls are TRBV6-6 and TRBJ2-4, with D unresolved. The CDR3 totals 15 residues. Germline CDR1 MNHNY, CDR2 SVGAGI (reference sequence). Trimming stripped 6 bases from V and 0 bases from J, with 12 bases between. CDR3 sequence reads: CASRALGEAKNIQYF. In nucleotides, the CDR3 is TGTGCCAGCAGAGCCTTGGGCGAAGCCAAAAACATTCAGTACTTC.